One and the same sample provided the 13 T cell receptor beta chains below, sequenced in a study of T cell responses to AZD1222 COVID-19 vaccine. Generated by immunoSEQ multiplex PCR, the TCRdb table keeps only in-frame clones and is missing some. In the table there are roughly 120,000 clones, just over 85% of which are singletons. This specimen consisted of peripheral blood, obtained 28 days after the second AZD1222 dose. All receptors derive from an adult who received the AZD1222 COVID-19 vaccine.

This chain joins TRBV7-2 and TRBJ2-1; 13 bases align to TRBD2. In germline, CDR1 is SGHTA, CDR2 FQGNSA. This CDR3 spans 17 amino acids. The junction had 2 bases not matched to a gene; V was cut back by 2 bases and J by 1 base. The CDR3 region has the DNA TGTGCCAGCAGCTTAACTAGCGGGGGGGCGTCCTACAATGAGCAGTTCTTC. Translating it yields CASSLTSGGASYNEQFF.

The chain carries TRBV28 and TRBJ1-6; D may be TRBD1 (6 bases). The V gene's germline CDR1 is MDHEN and CDR2 SYDVKM. The CDR3 runs 14 residues. With 6 bases removed from V and 10 bases from J, the gap between germline ends came to 16 bases. Written as DNA, the CDR3 is TGTGCCAGCAGGGGGGCCCCGGGTTCATCACCCCTCCACTTT. Translated: CASRGAPGSSPLHF.

The chain joins TRBV6-2 or TRBV6-3 to TRBJ2-3; TRBD2 matches 8 bases. The CDR3 length is 19 residues. Germline V gene lookup returns CDR1 MNHEY and CDR2 SVGEGT. V lost 1 base to trimming and J lost 0 bases; unmatched junction nucleotides: 12. CDR3 coding DNA: TGTGCCAGCAGTTACTTGGTGCAGGGGCAGCGGGAGAGCACAGATACGCAGTATTTT. It is translated as CASSYLVQGQRESTDTQYF.

Remarks on this clone: The junction departs from the called germline gene at one end, perhaps through a read error. The chain carries TRBV12-3 or TRBV12-4 and TRBJ2-7; TRBD1 matches 9 bases. The CDR3 spans 11 residues. For the CDR3, the DNA is TGTGCCAGCAGTTCTGGGCGGGACAGGGCCTTC. This encodes CASSSGRDRAF.

This chain joins TRBV27 and TRBJ1-2; D is possibly TRBD1 (6 bases). CDR3 length: 14 residues. V lost 5 bases and J lost 5, with 15 bases in between. Germline V gene data show CDR1 as MNHEY and CDR2 as SMNVEV (reference sequence). CDR3 sequence reads: CASSPTRGAYGYTF. The CDR3 bases are TGTGCCAGCAGTCCGACCCGGGGGGCGTATGGCTACACCTTC.

The CDR3 here is CASSPRAGGQGETQYF. CDR3 nucleotide sequence: TGCGCCAGCAGCCCCCGAGCGGGGGGGCAGGGTGAGACCCAGTACTTC. This chain joins TRBV4-3 and TRBJ2-5; TRBD2 matches at 10 bases. The CDR3 loop spans 16 amino acids. Trimming cost V 4 bases and J 5 bases; bases outside gene matches: 10. CDR1 and CDR2 from the germline V gene are LGHNA and YSLEER.

The chain combines TRBV3-1 (or the pseudogene TRBV3-2) with TRBJ1-5; TRBD1 agrees at 11 bases. The CDR3 sequence is 15 residues long. Germline trimming cut 3 bases from V and 4 bases from J; bases unmatched to any gene: 2. Germline CDR1 LGHDT, CDR2 YNNKEL (reference sequence). CDR3 loop: CASSQGTGGNQPQHF. CDR3 sequence (DNA): TGTGCCAGCAGCCAGGGGACAGGGGGAAATCAGCCCCAGCATTTT.

The chain uses TRBV24-1 and TRBJ2-3; D possibly corresponds to TRBD1 (6 bases). Trimming stripped 4 bases from V and 2 bases from J, with 6 bases between. This CDR3 region has 13 residues. Germline CDR1 is KGHDR and CDR2 is SFDVKD. The chain's CDR3 is CATSEGHTDTQYF. CDR3 DNA: TGTGCCACCAGTGAGGGACACACAGATACGCAGTATTTT.

The V and J genes are TRBV27 and TRBJ2-1; no reliable D call. Germline CDR1 MNHEY, CDR2 SMNVEV (reference sequence). V was pared by 3 bases and J by 5 bases, with 11 bases between. The CDR3 covers 14 residues. The CDR3 loop reads CASSFSDPNNEQFF. The CDR3 nucleotides read TGTGCCAGCAGTTTCTCGGACCCAAACAATGAGCAGTTCTTC.

V gene TRBV7-8 combines with J gene TRBJ1-3; possible D gene TRBD1, 5 bases. The CDR3 extends over 16 amino acids. Germline V gene lookup returns CDR1 SGHVS and CDR2 FQNEAQ. V was pared by 5 bases and J by 2 bases, with 16 bases between. The chain's CDR3 is CASSQRLGRTGNTIYF. In DNA form, the CDR3 reads TGTGCCAGCAGCCAAAGATTGGGACGCACTGGAAACACCATATATTTT.

Only a few counts were recorded for this clone. The genes are TRBV10-3 and TRBJ2-7; D possibly corresponds to TRBD1 (5 bases). CDR1 and CDR2 (germline): ENHRY, SYGVKD. V gave up 4 bases and J gave up 5 bases, with 15 bases separating them. CDR3 length: 14 amino acids. CDR3 DNA sequence: TGTGCCATCAGTGGCAGGGATCCTCCCCACGAGCAGTACTTC. As protein: CAISGRDPPHEQYF.

V gene TRBV10-3 combines with J gene TRBJ2-2, with 8 nucleotides matching TRBD2. The germline V gene has CDR1 ENHRY and CDR2 SYGVKD. V dropped 2 bases and J dropped 7; count of bases not matched to a gene: 9. The CDR3 consists of 16 residues. The DNA for the CDR3 is TGTGCCATCAGTGAGCGGGGGGGCCTTACGAACGGGGAGCTGTTTTTT. It yields the protein CAISERGGLTNGELFF.

The V call is TRBV27, the J call TRBJ2-7; 10 bases fit TRBD2. CDR1 is MNHEY and CDR2 is SMNVEV in the germline V gene (reference sequence). Trimming at V came to 6 bases and at J to 10 bases, leaving 9 bases not matched to a gene. The CDR3 length is 13 residues. CDR3 in DNA: TGTGCCAGCAGCACCCGAGAGCGGGGGGGACAGTACTTC. Its translation is CASSTRERGGQYF.